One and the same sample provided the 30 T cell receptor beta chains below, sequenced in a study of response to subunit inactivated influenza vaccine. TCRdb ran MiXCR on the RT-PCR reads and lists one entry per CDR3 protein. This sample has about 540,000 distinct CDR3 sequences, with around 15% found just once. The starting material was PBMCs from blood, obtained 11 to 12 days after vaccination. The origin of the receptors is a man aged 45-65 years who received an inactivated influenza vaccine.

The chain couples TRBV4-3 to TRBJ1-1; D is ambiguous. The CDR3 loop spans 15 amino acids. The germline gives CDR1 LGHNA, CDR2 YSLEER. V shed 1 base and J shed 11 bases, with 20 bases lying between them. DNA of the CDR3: TGCGCCAGCAGCCAAGCAATATCCGAGGACGAACGGGCTTTCTTT. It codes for CASSQAISEDERAFF.

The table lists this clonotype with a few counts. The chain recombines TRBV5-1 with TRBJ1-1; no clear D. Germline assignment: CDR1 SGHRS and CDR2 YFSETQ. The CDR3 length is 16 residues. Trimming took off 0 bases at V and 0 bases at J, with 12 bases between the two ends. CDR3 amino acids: CASSLAPGSMNTEAFF. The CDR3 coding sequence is TGCGCCAGCAGCTTGGCCCCAGGTTCGATGAACACTGAAGCTTTCTTT. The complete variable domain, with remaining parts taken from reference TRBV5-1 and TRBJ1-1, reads KAGVTQTPRYLIKTRGQQVTLSCSPISGHRSVSWYQQTPGQGLQFLFEYFSETQRNKGNFPGRFSGRQFSNSRSEMNVSTLELGDSALYLCASSLAPGSMNTEAFFGQGTRLTVV.

The DNA of the CDR3 is TGTGCCAGCAGTTCACCGGGGGTGACAGATACGCAGTATTTT. The encoded protein is CASSSPGVTDTQYF. The chain combines TRBV28 with TRBJ2-3; perhaps TRBD2 as D (6 bases). With 4 bases removed from V and 3 bases from J, the gap between germline ends came to 11 bases. From germline, CDR1 is MDHEN and CDR2 SYDVKM. The CDR3 spans 14 residues.

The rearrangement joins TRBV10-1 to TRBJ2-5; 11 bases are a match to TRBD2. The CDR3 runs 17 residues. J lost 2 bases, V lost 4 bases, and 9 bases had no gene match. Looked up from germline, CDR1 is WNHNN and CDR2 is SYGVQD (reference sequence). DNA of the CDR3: TGCGCCAGCAGTGTATGTCCGGGACTAGCGGCACAAGAGACCCAGTACTTC. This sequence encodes CASSVCPGLAAQETQYF.

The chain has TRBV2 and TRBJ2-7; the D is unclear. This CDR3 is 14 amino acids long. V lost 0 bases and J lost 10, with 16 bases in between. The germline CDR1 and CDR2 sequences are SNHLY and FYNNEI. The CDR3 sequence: CASSEAPLGPGQYF. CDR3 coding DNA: TGTGCCAGCAGTGAAGCTCCCCTCGGGCCAGGACAGTACTTC.

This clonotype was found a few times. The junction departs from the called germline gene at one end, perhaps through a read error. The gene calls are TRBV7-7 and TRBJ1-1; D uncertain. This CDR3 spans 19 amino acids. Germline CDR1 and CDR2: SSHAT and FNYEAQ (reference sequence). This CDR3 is CASSLFTGILYYRNTEAFF. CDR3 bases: TGTGCTAGCAGCTTGTTCACGGGAATTCTCTATTATAGGAACACTGAAGCTTTCTTT.

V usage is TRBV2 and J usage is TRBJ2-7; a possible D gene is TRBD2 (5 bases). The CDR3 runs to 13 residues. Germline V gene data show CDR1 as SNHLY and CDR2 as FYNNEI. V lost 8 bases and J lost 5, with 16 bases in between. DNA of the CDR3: TGTGCCAGCGAGAGGGAGAACGACCACGAGCAGTACTTC. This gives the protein CASERENDHEQYF.

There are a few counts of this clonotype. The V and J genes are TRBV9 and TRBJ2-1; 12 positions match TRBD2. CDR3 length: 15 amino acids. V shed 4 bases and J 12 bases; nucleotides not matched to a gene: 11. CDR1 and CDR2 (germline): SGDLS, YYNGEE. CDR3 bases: TGTGCCAGCAGCCTCCGACTAGCGGGAGAAGTAGCGCAGTTCTTC. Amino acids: CASSLRLAGEVAQFF.

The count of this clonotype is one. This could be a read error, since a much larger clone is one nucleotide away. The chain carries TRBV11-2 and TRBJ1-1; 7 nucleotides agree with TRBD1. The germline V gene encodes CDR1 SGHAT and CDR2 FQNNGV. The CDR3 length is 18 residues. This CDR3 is CASSLWVDRAPWWTETFF. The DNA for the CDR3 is TGTGCCAGCAGCTTATGGGTCGACAGGGCACCGTGGTGGACTGAAACTTTCTTT.

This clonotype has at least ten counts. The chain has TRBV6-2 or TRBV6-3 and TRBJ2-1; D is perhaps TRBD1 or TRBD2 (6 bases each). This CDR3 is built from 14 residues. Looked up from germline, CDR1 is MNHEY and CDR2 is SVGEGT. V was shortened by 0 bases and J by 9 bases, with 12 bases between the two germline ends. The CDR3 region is CASSYSSGAREQFF. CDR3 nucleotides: TGTGCCAGCAGTTACTCATCGGGGGCGCGTGAGCAGTTCTTC.

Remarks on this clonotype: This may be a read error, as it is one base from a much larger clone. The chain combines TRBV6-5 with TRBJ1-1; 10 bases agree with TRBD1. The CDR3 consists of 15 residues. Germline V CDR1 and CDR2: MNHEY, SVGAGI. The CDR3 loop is CAISYSRTGGVEAFF. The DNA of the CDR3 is TGTGCCATCAGTTACTCGAGGACAGGGGGAGTTGAAGCTTTCTTT.

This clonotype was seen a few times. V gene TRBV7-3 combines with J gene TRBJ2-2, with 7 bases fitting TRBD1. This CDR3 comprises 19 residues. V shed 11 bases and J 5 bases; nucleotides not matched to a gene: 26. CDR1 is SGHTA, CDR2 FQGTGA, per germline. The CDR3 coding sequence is TGTGCCTACCATAGAGGGACAGCCTTCTTTCTCATAGGGACCGGGGAGCTGTTTTTT. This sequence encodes CAYHRGTAFFLIGTGELFF.

The CDR3 loop is CASSPRPAETQYF. As DNA, the CDR3 is TGTGCCAGCAGCCCCCGACCAGCAGAGACCCAGTACTTC. The rearrangement uses TRBV11-2 and TRBJ2-5; no clear D gene. This CDR3 has 13 amino acids. Germline V lookup: CDR1 SGHAT, CDR2 FQNNGV. V was trimmed by 5 bases and J by 4 bases, leaving 11 bases between them.

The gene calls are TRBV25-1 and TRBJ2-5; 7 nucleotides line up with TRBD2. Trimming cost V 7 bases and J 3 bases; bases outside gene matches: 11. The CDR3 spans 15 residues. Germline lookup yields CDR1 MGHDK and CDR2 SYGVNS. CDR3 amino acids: CASTSWASGKETQYF. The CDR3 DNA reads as TGTGCCAGCACGTCCTGGGCTAGCGGAAAAGAGACCCAGTACTTC.

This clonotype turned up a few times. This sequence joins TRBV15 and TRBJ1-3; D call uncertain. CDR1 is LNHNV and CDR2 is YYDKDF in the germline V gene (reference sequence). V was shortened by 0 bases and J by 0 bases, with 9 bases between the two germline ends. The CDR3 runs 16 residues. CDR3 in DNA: TGTGCCACCAGCAGAGATCAACCTAGCTCTGGAAACACCATATATTTT. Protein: CATSRDQPSSGNTIYF.

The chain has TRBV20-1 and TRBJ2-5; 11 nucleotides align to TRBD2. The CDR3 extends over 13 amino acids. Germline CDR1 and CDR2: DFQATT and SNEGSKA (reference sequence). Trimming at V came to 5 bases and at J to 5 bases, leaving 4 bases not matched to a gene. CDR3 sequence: CSAHVAGGETQYF. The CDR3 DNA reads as TGCAGTGCTCATGTAGCGGGAGGGGAGACCCAGTACTTC.

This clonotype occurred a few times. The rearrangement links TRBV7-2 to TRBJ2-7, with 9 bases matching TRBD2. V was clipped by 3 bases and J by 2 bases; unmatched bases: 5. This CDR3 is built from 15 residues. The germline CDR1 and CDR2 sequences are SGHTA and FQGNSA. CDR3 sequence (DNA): TGTGCCAGCAGCTTCCTTAGCGGGGGACCCTACGAGCAGTACTTC. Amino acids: CASSFLSGGPYEQYF.

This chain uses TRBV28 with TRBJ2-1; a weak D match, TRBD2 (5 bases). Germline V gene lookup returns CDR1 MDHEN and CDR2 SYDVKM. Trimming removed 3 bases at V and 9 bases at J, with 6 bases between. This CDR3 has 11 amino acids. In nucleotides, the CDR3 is TGTGCCAGCAGTTTCGAGGGTGAGCAGTTCTTC. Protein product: CASSFEGEQFF.

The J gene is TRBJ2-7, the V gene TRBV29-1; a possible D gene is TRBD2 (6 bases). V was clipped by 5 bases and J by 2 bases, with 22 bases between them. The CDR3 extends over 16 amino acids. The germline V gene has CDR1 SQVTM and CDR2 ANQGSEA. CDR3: CSVKGRAGRPTYEQYF. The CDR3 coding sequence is TGCAGCGTTAAGGGGCGGGCAGGGAGGCCCACCTACGAGCAGTACTTC.

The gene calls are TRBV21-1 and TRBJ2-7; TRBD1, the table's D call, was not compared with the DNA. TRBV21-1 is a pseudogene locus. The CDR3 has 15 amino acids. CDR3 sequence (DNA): TGTGCCAGCAGCAAAGCTCAAGAGGTGGCGGGCGAGCAGTACTTC. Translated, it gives CASSKAQEVAGEQYF.

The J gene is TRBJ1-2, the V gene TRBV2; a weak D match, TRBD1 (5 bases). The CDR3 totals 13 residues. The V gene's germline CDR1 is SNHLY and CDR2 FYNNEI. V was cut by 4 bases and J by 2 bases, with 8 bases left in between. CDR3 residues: CASSVSGNYGYTF. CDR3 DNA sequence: TGTGCCAGCAGTGTTTCAGGGAACTATGGCTACACCTTC.

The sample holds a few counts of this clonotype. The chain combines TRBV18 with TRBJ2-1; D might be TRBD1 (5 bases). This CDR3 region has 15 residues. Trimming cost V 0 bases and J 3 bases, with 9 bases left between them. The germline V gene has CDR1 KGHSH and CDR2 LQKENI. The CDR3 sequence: CASSPPARVYNEQFF. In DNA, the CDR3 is TGTGCCAGCTCACCACCGGCCAGGGTCTACAATGAGCAGTTCTTC.

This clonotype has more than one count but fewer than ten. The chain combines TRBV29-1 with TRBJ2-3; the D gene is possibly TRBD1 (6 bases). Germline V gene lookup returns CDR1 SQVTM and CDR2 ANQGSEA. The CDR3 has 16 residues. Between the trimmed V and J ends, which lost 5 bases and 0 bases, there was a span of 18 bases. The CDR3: CSVLTLGQTSTDTQYF. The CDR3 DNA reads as TGCAGCGTTCTCACCCTCGGACAGACGAGCACAGATACGCAGTATTTT.

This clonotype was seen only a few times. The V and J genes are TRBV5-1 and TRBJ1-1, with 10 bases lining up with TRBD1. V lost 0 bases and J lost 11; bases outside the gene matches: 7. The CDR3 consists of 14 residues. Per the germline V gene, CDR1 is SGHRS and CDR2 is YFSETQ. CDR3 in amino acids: CASSLGPGTGDAFF. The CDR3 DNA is TGCGCCAGCAGCTTGGGACCGGGGACAGGGGATGCTTTCTTT. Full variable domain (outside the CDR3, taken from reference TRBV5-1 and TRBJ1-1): KAGVTQTPRYLIKTRGQQVTLSCSPISGHRSVSWYQQTPGQGLQFLFEYFSETQRNKGNFPGRFSGRQFSNSRSEMNVSTLELGDSALYLCASSLGPGTGDAFFGQGTRLTVV.

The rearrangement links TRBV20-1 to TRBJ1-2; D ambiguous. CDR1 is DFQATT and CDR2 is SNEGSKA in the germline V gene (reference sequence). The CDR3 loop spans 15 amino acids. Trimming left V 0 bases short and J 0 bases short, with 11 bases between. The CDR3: CSARDVRLTNYGYTF. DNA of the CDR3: TGCAGTGCTAGAGATGTGAGACTCACTAACTATGGCTACACCTTC.

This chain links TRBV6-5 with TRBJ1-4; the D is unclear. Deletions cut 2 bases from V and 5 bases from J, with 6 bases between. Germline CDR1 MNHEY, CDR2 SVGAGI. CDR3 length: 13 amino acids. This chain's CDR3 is CASSYTKNEKLFF. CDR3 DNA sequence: TGTGCCAGCAGTTACACGAAGAATGAAAAACTGTTTTTT.

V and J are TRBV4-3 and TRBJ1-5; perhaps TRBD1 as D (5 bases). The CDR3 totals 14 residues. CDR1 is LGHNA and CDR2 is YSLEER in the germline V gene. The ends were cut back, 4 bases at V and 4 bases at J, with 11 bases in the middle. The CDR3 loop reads CASSPGRRNQPQHF. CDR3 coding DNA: TGCGCCAGCAGCCCGGGACGCAGAAATCAGCCCCAGCATTTT.

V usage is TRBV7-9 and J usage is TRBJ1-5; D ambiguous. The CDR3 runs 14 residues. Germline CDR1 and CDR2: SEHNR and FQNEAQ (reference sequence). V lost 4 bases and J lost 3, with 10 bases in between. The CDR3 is CASSSERNNQPQHF. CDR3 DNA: TGTGCCAGCAGCTCCGAGAGAAACAATCAGCCCCAGCATTTT.

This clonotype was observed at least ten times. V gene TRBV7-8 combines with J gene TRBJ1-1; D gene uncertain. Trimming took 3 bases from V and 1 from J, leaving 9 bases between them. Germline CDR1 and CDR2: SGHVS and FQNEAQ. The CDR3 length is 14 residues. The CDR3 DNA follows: TGTGCCAGCAGCTTGAGTTCGGCGAACACTGAAGCTTTCTTT. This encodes CASSLSSANTEAFF.

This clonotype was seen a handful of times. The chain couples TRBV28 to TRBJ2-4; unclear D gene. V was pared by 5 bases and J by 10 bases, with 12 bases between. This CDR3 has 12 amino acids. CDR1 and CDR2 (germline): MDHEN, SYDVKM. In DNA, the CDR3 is TGTGCCAGCAGTCTTGCGGAACCAATTCAGTACTTC. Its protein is CASSLAEPIQYF.